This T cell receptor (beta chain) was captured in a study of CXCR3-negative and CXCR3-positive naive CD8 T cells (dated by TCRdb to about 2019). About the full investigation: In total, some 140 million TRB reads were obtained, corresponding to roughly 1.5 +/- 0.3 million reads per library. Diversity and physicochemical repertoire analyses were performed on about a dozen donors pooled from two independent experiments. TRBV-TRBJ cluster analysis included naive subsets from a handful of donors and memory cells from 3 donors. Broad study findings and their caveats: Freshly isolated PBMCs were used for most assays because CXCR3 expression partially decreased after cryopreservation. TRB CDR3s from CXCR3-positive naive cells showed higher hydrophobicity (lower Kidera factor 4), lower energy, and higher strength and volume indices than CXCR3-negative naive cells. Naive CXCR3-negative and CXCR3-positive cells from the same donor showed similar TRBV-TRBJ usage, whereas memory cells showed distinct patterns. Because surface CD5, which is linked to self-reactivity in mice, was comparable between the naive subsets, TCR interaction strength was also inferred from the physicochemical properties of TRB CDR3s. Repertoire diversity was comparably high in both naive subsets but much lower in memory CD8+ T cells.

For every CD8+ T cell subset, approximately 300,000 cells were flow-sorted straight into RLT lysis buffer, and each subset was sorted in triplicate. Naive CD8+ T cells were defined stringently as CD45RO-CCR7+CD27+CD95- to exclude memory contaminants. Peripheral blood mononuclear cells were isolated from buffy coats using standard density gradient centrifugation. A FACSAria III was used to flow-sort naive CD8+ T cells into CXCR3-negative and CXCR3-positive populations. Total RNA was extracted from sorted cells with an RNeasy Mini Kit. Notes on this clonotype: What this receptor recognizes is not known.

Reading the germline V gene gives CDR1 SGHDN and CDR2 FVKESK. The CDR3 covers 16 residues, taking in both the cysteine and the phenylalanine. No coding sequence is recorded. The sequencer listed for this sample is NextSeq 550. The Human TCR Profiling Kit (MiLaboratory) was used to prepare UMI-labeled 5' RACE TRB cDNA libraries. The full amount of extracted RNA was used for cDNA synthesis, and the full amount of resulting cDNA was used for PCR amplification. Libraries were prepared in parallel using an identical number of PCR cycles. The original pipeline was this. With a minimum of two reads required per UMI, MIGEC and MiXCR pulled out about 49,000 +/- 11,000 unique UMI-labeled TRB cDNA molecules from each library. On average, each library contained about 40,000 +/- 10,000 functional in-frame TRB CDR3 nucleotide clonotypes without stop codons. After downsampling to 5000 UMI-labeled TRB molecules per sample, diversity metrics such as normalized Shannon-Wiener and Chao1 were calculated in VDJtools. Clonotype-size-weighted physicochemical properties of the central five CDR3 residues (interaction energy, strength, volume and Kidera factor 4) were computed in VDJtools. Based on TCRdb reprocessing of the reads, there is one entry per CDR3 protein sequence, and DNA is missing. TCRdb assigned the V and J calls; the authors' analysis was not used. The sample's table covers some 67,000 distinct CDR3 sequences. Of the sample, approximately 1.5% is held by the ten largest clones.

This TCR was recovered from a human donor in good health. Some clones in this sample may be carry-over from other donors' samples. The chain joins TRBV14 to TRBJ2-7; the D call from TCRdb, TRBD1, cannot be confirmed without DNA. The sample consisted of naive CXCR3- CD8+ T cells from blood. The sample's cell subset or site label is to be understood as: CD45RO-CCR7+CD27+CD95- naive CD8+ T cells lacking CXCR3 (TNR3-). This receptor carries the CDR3 CASSQALQRGHFEQYF.